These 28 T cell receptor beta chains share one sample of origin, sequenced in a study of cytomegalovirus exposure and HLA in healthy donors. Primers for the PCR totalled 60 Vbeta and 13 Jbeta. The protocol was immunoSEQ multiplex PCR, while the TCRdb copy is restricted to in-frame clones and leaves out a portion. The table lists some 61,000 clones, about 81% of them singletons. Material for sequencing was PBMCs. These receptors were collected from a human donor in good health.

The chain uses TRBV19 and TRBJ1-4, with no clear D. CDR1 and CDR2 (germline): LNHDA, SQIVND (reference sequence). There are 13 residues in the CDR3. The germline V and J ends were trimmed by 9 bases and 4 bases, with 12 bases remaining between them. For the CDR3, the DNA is TGTGCCAGCGAAAGGAGGGTTAATGAAAAACTGTTTTTT. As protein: CASERRVNEKLFF.

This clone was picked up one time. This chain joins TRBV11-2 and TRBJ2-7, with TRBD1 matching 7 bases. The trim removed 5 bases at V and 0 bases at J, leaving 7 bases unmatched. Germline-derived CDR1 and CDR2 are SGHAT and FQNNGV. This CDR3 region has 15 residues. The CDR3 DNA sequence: TGTGCCAGCAGCCCGGACAGGATAAGCTCCTACGAGCAGTACTTC. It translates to CASSPDRISSYEQYF.

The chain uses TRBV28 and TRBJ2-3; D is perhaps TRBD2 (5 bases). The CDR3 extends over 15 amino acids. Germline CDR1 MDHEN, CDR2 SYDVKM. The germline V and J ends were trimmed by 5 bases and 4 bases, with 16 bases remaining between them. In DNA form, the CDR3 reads TGTGCCAGCAGTCCCGCGATCGGGATCGCAGATACGCAGTATTTT. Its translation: CASSPAIGIADTQYF.

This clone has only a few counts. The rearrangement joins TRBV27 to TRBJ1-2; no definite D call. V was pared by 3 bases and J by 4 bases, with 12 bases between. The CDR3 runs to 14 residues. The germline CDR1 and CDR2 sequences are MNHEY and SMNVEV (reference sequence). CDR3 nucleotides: TGTGCCAGCAGTTTCGGCAGGCCAGGCTATGGCTACACCTTC. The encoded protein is CASSFGRPGYGYTF.

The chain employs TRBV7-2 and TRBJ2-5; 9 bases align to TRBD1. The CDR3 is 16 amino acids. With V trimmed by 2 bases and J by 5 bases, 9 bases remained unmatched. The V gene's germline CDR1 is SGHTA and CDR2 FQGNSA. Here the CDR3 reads CASSLSTTGGSETQYF. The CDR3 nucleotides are TGTGCCAGCAGCTTATCGACGACAGGGGGAAGCGAGACCCAGTACTTC.

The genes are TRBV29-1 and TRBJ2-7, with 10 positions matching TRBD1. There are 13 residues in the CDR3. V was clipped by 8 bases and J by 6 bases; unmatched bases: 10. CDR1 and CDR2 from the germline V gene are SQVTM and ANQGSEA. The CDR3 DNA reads TGCAGCTTCACCGGGACAGGGGCTTCCGAGCAGTACTTC. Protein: CSFTGTGASEQYF.

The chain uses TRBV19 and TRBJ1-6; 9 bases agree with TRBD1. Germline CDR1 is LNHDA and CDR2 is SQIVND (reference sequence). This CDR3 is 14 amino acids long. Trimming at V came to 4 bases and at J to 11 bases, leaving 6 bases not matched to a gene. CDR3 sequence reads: CASSTGQGNTPLHF. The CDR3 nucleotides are TGTGCCAGTAGTACCGGACAGGGGAATACACCCCTCCACTTT.

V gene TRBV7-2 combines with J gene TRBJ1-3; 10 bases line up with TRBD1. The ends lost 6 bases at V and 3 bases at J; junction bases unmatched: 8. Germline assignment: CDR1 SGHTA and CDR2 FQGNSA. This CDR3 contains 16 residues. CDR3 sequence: CASRDYGQGDGNTIYF. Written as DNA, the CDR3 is TGTGCCAGCAGGGACTACGGACAGGGGGATGGAAACACCATATATTTT.

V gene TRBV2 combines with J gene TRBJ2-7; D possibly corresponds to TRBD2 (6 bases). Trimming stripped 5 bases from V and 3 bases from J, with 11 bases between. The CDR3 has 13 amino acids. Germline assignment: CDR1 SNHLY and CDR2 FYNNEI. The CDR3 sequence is CASSRTGDYEQYF. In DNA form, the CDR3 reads TGTGCCAGCAGTCGGACGGGGGACTACGAGCAGTACTTC. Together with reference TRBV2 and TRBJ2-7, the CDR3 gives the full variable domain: EPEVTQTPSHQVTQMGQEVILRCVPISNHLYFYWYRQILGQKVEFLVSFYNNEISEKSEIFDDQFSVERPDGSNFTLKIRSTKLEDSAMYFCASSRTGDYEQYFGPGTRLTVT.

The CDR3 bases are TGTGCCAGCAGTTTTGACAGGGGGTTTTCTAACTATGGCTACACCTTC. This codes for CASSFDRGFSNYGYTF. The chain carries TRBV2 and TRBJ1-2, with TRBD1 matching 9 bases. The CDR3 spans 16 residues. V lost 5 bases and J lost 0; bases outside the gene matches: 7. Germline values: CDR1 SNHLY, CDR2 FYNNEI. Using reference TRBV2 and TRBJ1-2 for the parts outside the CDR3, the full variable domain is EPEVTQTPSHQVTQMGQEVILRCVPISNHLYFYWYRQILGQKVEFLVSFYNNEISEKSEIFDDQFSVERPDGSNFTLKIRSTKLEDSAMYFCASSFDRGFSNYGYTFGSGTRLTVV.

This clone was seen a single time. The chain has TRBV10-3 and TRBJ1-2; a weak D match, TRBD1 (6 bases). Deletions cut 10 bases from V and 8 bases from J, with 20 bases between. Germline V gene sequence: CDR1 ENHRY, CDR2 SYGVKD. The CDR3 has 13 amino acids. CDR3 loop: CATEPLQGFGYTF. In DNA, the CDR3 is TGTGCCACCGAGCCACTACAGGGATTCGGCTACACCTTC.

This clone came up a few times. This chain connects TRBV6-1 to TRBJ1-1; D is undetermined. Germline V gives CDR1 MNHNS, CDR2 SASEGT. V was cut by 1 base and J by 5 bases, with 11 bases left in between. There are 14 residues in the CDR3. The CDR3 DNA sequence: TGTGCCAGCAGTGAAGGACGGGTTAGGACTGAAGCTTTCTTT. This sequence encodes CASSEGRVRTEAFF.

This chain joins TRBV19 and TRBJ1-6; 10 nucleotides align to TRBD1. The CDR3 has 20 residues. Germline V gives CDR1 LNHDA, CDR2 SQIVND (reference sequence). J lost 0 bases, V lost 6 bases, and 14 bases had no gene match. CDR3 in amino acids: CASSRYRDRGSSSYNSPLHF. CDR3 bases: TGTGCCAGTAGCCGTTACAGGGACAGGGGTTCGAGCTCCTATAATTCACCCCTCCACTTT.

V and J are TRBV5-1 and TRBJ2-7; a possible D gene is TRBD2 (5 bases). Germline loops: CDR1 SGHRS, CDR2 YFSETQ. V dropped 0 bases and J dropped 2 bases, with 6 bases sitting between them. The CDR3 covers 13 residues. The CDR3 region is CASSLAAAYEQYF. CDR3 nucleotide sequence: TGCGCCAGCAGCTTGGCAGCGGCCTACGAGCAGTACTTC. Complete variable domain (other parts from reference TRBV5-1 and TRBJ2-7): KAGVTQTPRYLIKTRGQQVTLSCSPISGHRSVSWYQQTPGQGLQFLFEYFSETQRNKGNFPGRFSGRQFSNSRSEMNVSTLELGDSALYLCASSLAAAYEQYFGPGTRLTVT.

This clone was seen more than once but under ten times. As DNA, the CDR3 is TGTGCCACCAGCAGAGGGGCAGGGCCCAATGAGCAGTTCTTC. It codes for CATSRGAGPNEQFF. The rearrangement uses TRBV15 and TRBJ2-1; TRBD1 might be the D (5 bases). The CDR3 extends over 14 amino acids. The germline V gene encodes CDR1 LNHNV and CDR2 YYDKDF (reference sequence). The germline V and J ends were trimmed by 1 base and 6 bases, with 10 bases remaining between them.

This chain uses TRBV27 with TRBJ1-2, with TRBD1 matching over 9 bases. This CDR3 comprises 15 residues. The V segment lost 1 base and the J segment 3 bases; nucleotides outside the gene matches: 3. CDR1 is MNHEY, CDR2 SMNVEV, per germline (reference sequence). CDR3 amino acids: CASSLLTGGDYGYTF. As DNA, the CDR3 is TGTGCCAGCAGTTTATTGACAGGGGGGGACTATGGCTACACCTTC.

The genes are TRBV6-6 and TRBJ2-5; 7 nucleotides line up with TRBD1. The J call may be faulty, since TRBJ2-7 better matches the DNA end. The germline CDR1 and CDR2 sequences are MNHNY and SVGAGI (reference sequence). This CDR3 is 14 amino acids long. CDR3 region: CASSPQGVSDEQYF. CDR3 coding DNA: TGTGCCAGCAGTCCCCAGGGGGTTAGCGACGAGCAGTACTTC.

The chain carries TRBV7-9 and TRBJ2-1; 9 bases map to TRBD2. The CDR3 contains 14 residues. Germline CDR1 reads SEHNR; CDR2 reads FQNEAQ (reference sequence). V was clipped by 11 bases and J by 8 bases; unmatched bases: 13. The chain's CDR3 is CAGGVAGANYEQFF. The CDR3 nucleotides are TGTGCCGGGGGGGTAGCGGGGGCCAACTATGAGCAGTTCTTC.

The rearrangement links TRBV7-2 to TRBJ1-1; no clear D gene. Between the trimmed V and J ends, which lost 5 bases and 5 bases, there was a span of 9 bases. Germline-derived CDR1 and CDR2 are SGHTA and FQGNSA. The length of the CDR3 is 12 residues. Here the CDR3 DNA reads TGTGCCAGCAGCCCCCGGGGTACTGAAGCTTTCTTT. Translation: CASSPRGTEAFF.

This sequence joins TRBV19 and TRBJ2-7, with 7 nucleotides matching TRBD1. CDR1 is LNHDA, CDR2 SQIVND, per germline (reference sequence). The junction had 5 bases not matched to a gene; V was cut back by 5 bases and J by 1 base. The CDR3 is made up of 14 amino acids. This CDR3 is CASSLAGGSYEQYF. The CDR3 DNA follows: TGTGCCAGTAGTTTGGCAGGGGGATCCTACGAGCAGTACTTC.

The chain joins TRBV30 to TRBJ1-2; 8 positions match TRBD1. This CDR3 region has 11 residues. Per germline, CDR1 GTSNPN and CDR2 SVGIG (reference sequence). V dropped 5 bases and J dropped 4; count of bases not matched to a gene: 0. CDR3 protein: CAWGTGYGYTF. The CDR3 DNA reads TGTGCCTGGGGGACAGGCTATGGCTACACCTTC.

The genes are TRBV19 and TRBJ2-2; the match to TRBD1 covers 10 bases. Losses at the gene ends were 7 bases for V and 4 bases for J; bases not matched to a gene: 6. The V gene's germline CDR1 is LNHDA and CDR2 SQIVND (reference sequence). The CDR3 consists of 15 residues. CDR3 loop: CASMTGGGGTGELFF. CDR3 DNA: TGTGCCAGTATGACAGGGGGCGGCGGCACCGGGGAGCTGTTTTTT. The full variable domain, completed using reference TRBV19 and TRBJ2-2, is DGGITQSPKYLFRKEGQNVTLSCEQNLNHDAMYWYRQDPGQGLRLIYYSQIVNDFQKGDIAEGYSVSREKKESFPLTVTSAQKNPTAFYLCASMTGGGGTGELFFGEGSRLTVL.

The CDR3 protein is CASSDRGGRETQYF. In DNA form, the CDR3 reads TGCGCCAGCAGTGACAGGGGTGGAAGAGAGACCCAGTACTTC. V usage is TRBV10-1 and J usage is TRBJ2-5, with D maybe TRBD1 (6 bases). The germline CDR1 and CDR2 sequences are WNHNN and SYGVQD (reference sequence). The CDR3 totals 14 residues. The ends were cut back, 3 bases at V and 4 bases at J, with 12 bases in the middle.

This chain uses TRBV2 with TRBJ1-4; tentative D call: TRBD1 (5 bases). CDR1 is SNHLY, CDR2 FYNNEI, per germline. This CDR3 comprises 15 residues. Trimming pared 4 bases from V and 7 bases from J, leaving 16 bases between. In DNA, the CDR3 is TGTGCCAGCAGTGTGGCAGGGAATAGGGGTGAAAAACTGTTTTTT. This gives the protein CASSVAGNRGEKLFF.

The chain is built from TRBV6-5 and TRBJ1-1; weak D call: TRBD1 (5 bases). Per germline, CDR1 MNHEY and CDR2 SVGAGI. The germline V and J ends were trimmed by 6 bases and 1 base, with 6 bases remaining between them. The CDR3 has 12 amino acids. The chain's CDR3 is CASRGPNTEAFF. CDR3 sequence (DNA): TGTGCCAGCAGGGGGCCGAACACTGAAGCTTTCTTT.

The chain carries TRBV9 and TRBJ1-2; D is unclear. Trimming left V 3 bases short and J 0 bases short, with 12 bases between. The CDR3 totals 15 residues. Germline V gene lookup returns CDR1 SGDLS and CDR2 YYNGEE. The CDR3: CASSGWATANYGYTF. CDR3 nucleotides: TGTGCCAGCAGCGGTTGGGCTACAGCTAACTATGGCTACACCTTC.

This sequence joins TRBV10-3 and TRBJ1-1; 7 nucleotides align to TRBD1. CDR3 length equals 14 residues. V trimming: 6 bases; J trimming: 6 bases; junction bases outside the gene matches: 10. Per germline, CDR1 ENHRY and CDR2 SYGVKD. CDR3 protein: CAISNPLTGPEAFF. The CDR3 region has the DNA TGTGCCATCAGCAACCCTCTGACAGGGCCTGAAGCTTTCTTT.

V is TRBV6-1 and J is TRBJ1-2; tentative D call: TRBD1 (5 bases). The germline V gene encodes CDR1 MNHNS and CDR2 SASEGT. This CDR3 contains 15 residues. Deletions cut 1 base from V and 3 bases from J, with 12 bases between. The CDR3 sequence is CASSEGPGGDYGYTF. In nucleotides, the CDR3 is TGTGCCAGCAGTGAAGGGCCCGGGGGTGACTATGGCTACACCTTC.